This is a list of T cell receptor beta chains from one sample in a study of blood T cell repertoires in COVID-19. The method was immunoSEQ multiplex PCR; TCRdb's version includes in-frame clones alone and lacks a portion of them. This table has approximately 63,000 clones, 70% to 90% appearing once. Sequenced: peripheral blood. The origin of the receptors is a woman over 75 with acute or convalescent COVID-19. Both conserved end residues are trimmed from each CDR3. The D gene is left open where the match is weak. The size entry is marked missing in some rows and otherwise reads once, few, many or a size class.

D gene: .; clone size: .; V gene: TRBV23-1; J gene: TRBJ1-6; CDR3 protein: ASSQSSAAGASPLH
D gene: TRBD2; clone size: .; V gene: TRBV7-9; J gene: TRBJ2-3; CDR3 protein: ASSPTGGGASTDTQY
D gene: .; clone size: .; V gene: TRBV4-2; J gene: TRBJ2-3; CDR3 protein: ASSQDSGTDTQY
D gene: TRBD1; clone size: .; V gene: TRBV7-9; J gene: TRBJ1-1; CDR3 protein: ASSSRDRVSEAF
D gene: .; clone size: .; V gene: TRBV7-9; J gene: TRBJ2-7; CDR3 protein: ASSSWEHSYEQY
D gene: .; clone size: .; V gene: TRBV30; J gene: TRBJ2-5; CDR3 protein: AWSWTPQETQY
D gene: TRBD1; clone size: .; V gene: TRBV3-1/TRBV3-2; J gene: TRBJ1-2; CDR3 protein: ASSPGGGYT
D gene: .; clone size: .; V gene: TRBV3-1/TRBV3-2; J gene: TRBJ2-3; CDR3 protein: ASSQAPLSGRYTQY
D gene: .; clone size: .; V gene: TRBV12-5; J gene: TRBJ2-3; CDR3 protein: ASGLGVGGLGDTQY
D gene: .; clone size: .; V gene: TRBV2; J gene: TRBJ1-4; CDR3 protein: ASSGQLRNEKLF
D gene: TRBD1; clone size: .; V gene: TRBV6-5; J gene: TRBJ1-1; CDR3 protein: ASSSTTGAAFTEAF
D gene: .; clone size: few; V gene: TRBV5-1; J gene: TRBJ2-2; CDR3 protein: ASSLEGGNTGELF
D gene: TRBD2; clone size: .; V gene: TRBV3-1/TRBV3-2; J gene: TRBJ2-7; CDR3 protein: ASTSGGRAKEQY
D gene: .; clone size: .; V gene: TRBV9; J gene: TRBJ1-1; CDR3 protein: ASSVSGENTEAF
D gene: .; clone size: .; V gene: TRBV18; J gene: TRBJ2-3; CDR3 protein: ASSHLVEFTDTQY
D gene: .; clone size: .; V gene: TRBV4-1; J gene: TRBJ1-1; CDR3 protein: ASSQDHTGTEAF
D gene: TRBD1; clone size: .; V gene: TRBV18; J gene: TRBJ1-3; CDR3 protein: ASSPRDRAGNTIY
D gene: .; clone size: once; V gene: TRBV27; J gene: TRBJ1-1; CDR3 protein: ASSPYRGNTEAF
D gene: TRBD1; clone size: .; V gene: TRBV6-5; J gene: TRBJ1-1; CDR3 protein: ASSRDSKTEAF
D gene: .; clone size: .; V gene: TRBV27; J gene: TRBJ1-2; CDR3 protein: ASSLRRNYGYT
D gene: TRBD1; clone size: .; V gene: TRBV5-8; J gene: TRBJ2-5; CDR3 protein: ASSLDPGQGGETQY
D gene: .; clone size: once; V gene: TRBV18; J gene: TRBJ1-2; CDR3 protein: ASSPKREEGYGYT
D gene: TRBD1; clone size: .; V gene: TRBV19; J gene: TRBJ2-1; CDR3 protein: ASSPTGGGSSYNEQF
D gene: .; clone size: .; V gene: TRBV19; J gene: TRBJ1-1; CDR3 protein: ASSIPPDSTEAF
D gene: TRBD2; clone size: .; V gene: TRBV6-5; J gene: TRBJ2-7; CDR3 protein: ASKRGAGPSEQY
D gene: .; clone size: .; V gene: TRBV19; J gene: TRBJ1-5; CDR3 protein: ASSIGGGAGNQPQH
D gene: TRBD2; clone size: .; V gene: TRBV3-1/TRBV3-2; J gene: TRBJ2-1; CDR3 protein: ASSPTSLNEQF
D gene: .; clone size: .; V gene: TRBV6-1; J gene: TRBJ1-2; CDR3 protein: ASSEGEGEHYGYT
D gene: TRBD2; clone size: .; V gene: TRBV25-1; J gene: TRBJ2-1; CDR3 protein: ATRTSGDYNEQF
D gene: .; clone size: once; V gene: TRBV6-5; J gene: TRBJ2-4; CDR3 protein: ASSLRTGDKNIQY
D gene: .; clone size: .; V gene: TRBV6-6; J gene: TRBJ1-6; CDR3 protein: ASSSQDSPLH
D gene: .; clone size: .; V gene: TRBV19; J gene: TRBJ2-3; CDR3 protein: ASSRASTDTQY
D gene: .; clone size: .; V gene: TRBV7-9; J gene: TRBJ2-7; CDR3 protein: ASSLYYDEQY
D gene: .; clone size: many; V gene: TRBV9; J gene: TRBJ2-1; CDR3 protein: ASSAVASSYNEQF
D gene: TRBD2; clone size: once; V gene: TRBV6-5; J gene: TRBJ2-7; CDR3 protein: ASRRLAGGSHEQY
D gene: .; clone size: .; V gene: TRBV7-3; J gene: TRBJ1-1; CDR3 protein: ASRSTRFGTEAF
D gene: TRBD1; clone size: once; V gene: TRBV30; J gene: TRBJ2-5; CDR3 protein: ASARAGGVETQY
D gene: TRBD2; clone size: .; V gene: TRBV20-1; J gene: TRBJ2-3; CDR3 protein: SASGRTSGMADTQY
D gene: .; clone size: .; V gene: TRBV30; J gene: TRBJ1-1; CDR3 protein: AWKLRVGRNTEAF
D gene: .; clone size: .; V gene: TRBV4-1; J gene: TRBJ1-2; CDR3 protein: ASSPSLRDGYT
D gene: TRBD1; clone size: .; V gene: TRBV19; J gene: TRBJ2-2; CDR3 protein: ASIRWKGGRGPTGELF
D gene: .; clone size: .; V gene: TRBV19; J gene: TRBJ2-7; CDR3 protein: ASSIRQDHVEQY
D gene: .; clone size: .; V gene: TRBV19; J gene: TRBJ1-5; CDR3 protein: ASRHGQTDSNQPQH
D gene: .; clone size: .; V gene: TRBV30; J gene: TRBJ1-2; CDR3 protein: AWTQGSNYGYT
D gene: TRBD1; clone size: .; V gene: TRBV6-2/TRBV6-3; J gene: TRBJ2-7; CDR3 protein: ASSPGTGYEQY